This T cell receptor beta chain comes out of a study of radiotherapy plus CTLA-4 blockade in lung cancer (dated by TCRdb to 2017 to 2018). Some background on the complete study: Among enrolled patients, approximately 18% had an objective response and 25% to 35% reached disease control. Study-wide findings and limitations: After treatment with radiotherapy and ipilimumab, TCR clones that came from tumors expanded in the peripheral blood. The strongest predictors of response, as reported, were early dynamic changes in blood T cell clones along with a rise in serum interferon-beta after radiation.

Comment on this clone: Its antigen remains unidentified. Nothing much larger sits one base from this clone, and base qualities are not available.

Library prep was done by the immunoSEQ multiplex PCR assay. TCRdb's version of the immuneACCESS table is confined to in-frame rearrangements and falls short of the full clone set. An unresolved V gene accounts for under half of the shortfall where checked; the remainder is of unknown origin. The sample records about 98,000 clones, about 90% of which are singletons. The ten largest clones capture nearly 5% of the sample. In this study, focal radiation therapy paired with CTLA-4 blockade (ipilimumab) was tested in patients who had chemo-refractory metastatic non-small-cell lung cancer. Here the sequenced sample was peripheral blood, taken from a patient treated with radiotherapy plus ipilimumab. The TCR comes from a human donor with non-small cell lung cancer that progressed on radiotherapy plus ipilimumab.

The DNA sequence is given as TGTGCCAGCAGTTCCCAGGGTGGCACTGAAGCTTTCTTT. Protein translation: CASSSQGGTEAFF. The chain employs TRBV6-1 and TRBJ1-1, with TRBD1 tentatively as D gene (5 bases match). From the cysteine up to the phenylalanine, the CDR3 has a length of 13 residues. The CDR3 DNA has 39 bases and is translated from base 1. CDR1 is given as MNHNS and CDR2 as SASEGT, both from the germline V gene. Deletion took 5 bases off V and 4 bases off J, with a span of 11 bases between the germline ends.